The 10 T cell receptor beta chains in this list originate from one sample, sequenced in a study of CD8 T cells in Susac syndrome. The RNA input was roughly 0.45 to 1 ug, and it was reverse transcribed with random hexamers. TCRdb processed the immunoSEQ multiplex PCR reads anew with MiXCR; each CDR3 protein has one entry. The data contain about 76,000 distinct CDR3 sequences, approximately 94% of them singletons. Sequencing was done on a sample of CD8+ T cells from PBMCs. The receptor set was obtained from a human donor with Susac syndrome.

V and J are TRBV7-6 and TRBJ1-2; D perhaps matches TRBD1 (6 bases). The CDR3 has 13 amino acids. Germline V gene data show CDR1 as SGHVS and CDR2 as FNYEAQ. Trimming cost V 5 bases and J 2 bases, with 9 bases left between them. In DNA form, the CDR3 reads TGTGCCAGCAGCCCGACAGGAAACTATGGCTACACCTTC. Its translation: CASSPTGNYGYTF.

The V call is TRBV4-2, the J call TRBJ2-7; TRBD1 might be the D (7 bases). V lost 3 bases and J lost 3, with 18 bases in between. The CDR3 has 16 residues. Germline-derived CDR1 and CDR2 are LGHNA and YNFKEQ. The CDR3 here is CASSQAGTAPFYEQYF. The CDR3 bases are TGTGCCAGCAGCCAGGCGGGGACAGCACCATTCTACGAGCAGTACTTC.

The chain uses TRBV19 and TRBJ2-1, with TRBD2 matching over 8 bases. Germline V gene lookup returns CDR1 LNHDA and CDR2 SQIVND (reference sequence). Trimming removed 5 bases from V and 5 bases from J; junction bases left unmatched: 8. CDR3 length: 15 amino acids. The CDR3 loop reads CASSVVAGGHNEQFF. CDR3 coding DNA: TGTGCCAGTAGTGTGGTCGCGGGAGGACACAATGAGCAGTTCTTC.

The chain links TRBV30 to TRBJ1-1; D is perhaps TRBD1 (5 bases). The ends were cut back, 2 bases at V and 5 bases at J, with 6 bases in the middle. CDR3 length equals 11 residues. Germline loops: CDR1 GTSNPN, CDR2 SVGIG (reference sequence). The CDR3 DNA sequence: TGTGCCTGGAGTCGGGGGACTGAAGCTTTCTTT. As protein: CAWSRGTEAFF.

CDR3 loop: CASSQQPENTEAFF. The CDR3 nucleotides are TGCGCCAGCAGTCAACAGCCAGAGAACACTGAAGCTTTCTTT. The J gene is TRBJ1-1, the V gene TRBV23-1; D ambiguous. TRBV23-1 is designated an ORF whose function remains uncertain. The CDR3 loop spans 14 amino acids. Trimming removed 2 bases at V and 1 base at J, with 8 bases between.

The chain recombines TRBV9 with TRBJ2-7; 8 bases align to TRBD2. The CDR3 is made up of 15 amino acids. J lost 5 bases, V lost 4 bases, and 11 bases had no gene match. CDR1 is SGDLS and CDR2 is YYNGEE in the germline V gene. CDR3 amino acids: CASSPKAGRGNEQYF. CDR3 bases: TGTGCCAGCAGCCCAAAGGCCGGGAGGGGGAACGAGCAGTACTTC.

The CDR3 is CASSRLQPISTGEQYF. The CDR3 DNA follows: TGTGCCAGCAGCCGATTGCAACCTATCTCCACAGGCGAGCAGTACTTC. This sequence joins TRBV2 and TRBJ2-7, with a weak D call TRBD1 (5 bases). V was clipped by 6 bases and J by 6 bases, with 24 bases between them. CDR1 is SNHLY and CDR2 is FYNNEI in the germline V gene. CDR3 length: 16 amino acids. The full variable domain, completed using reference TRBV2 and TRBJ2-7, is EPEVTQTPSHQVTQMGQEVILRCVPISNHLYFYWYRQILGQKVEFLVSFYNNEISEKSEIFDDQFSVERPDGSNFTLKIRSTKLEDSAMYFCASSRLQPISTGEQYFGPGTRLTVT.

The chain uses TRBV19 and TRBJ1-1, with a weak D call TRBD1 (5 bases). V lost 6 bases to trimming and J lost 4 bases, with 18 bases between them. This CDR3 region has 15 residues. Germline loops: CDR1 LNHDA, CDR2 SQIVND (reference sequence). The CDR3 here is CASRISRTGGTEAFF. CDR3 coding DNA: TGTGCCAGTAGAATAAGTCGGACGGGGGGCACTGAAGCTTTCTTT.

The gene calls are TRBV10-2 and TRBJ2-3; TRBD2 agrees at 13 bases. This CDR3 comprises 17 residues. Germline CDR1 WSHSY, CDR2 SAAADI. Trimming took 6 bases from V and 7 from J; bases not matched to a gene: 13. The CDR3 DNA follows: TGCGCCAGCAGCCCCGGGACTAGCGGGATCGTTTTTCATACGCAGTATTTT. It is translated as CASSPGTSGIVFHTQYF.

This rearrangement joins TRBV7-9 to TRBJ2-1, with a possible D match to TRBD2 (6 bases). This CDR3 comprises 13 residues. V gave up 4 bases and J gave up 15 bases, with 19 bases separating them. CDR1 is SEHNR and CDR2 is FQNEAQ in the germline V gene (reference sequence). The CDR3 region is CASSSLGPVEGFF. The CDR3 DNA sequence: TGTGCCAGCAGCTCCTTAGGCCCCGTGGAGGGGTTCTTC.